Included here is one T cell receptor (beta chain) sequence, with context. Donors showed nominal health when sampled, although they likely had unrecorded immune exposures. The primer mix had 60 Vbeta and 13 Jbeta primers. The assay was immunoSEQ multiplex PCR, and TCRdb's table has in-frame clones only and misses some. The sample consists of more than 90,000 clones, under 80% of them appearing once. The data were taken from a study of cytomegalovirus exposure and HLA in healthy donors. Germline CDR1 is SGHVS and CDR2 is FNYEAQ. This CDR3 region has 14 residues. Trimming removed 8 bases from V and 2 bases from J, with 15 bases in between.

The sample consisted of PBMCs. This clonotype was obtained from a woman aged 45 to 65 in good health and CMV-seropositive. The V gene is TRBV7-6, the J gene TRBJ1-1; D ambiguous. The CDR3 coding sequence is TGTGCCAGCTCCCCGGGAGAGGGCAACACTGAAGCTTTCTTT. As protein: CASSPGEGNTEAFF.